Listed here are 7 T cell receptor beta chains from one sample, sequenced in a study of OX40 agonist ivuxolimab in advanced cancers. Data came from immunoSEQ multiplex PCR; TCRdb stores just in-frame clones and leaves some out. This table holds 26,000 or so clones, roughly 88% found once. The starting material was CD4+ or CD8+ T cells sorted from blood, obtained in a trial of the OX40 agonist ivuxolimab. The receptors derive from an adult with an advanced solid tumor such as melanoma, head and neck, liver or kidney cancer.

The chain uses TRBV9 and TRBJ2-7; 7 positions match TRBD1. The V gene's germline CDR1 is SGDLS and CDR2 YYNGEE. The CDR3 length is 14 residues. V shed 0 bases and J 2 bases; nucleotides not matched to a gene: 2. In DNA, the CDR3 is TGTGCCAGCAGCGTAGGAACAGGGGCCTACGAGCAGTACTTC. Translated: CASSVGTGAYEQYF.

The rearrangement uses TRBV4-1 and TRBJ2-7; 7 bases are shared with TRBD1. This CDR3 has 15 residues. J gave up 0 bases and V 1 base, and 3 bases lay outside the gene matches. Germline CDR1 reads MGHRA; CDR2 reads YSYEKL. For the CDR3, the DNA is TGCGCCAGCAGCCAAGCACAGGGGAGCTCCTACGAGCAGTACTTC. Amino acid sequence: CASSQAQGSSYEQYF.

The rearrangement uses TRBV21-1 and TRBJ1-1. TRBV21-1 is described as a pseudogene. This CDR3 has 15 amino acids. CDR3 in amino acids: CASSKVGTRGTEAFF. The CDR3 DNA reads TGTGCCAGCAGCAAAGTCGGGACCCGTGGGACTGAAGCTTTCTTT.

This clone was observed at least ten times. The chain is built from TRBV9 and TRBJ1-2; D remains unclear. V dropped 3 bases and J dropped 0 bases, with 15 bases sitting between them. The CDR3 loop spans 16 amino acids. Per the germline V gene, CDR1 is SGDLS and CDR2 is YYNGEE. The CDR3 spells CASSGEFGPPNYGYTF. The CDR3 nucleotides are TGTGCCAGCAGCGGAGAGTTCGGGCCTCCTAACTATGGCTACACCTTC.

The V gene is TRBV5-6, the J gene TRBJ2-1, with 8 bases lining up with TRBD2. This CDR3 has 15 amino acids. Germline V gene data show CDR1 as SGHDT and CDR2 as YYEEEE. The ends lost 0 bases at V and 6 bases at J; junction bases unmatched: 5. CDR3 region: CASSLGASGFNEQFF. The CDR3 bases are TGTGCCAGCAGCTTGGGAGCTAGCGGGTTCAATGAGCAGTTCTTC.

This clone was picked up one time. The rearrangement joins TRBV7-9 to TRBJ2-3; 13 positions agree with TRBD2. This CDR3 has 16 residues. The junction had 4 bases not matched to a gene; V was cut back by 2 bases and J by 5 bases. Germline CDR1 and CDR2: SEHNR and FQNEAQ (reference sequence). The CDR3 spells CASSLRGLAGEDTQYF. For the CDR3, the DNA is TGTGCCAGCAGCTTAAGAGGACTAGCGGGAGAAGATACGCAGTATTTT.

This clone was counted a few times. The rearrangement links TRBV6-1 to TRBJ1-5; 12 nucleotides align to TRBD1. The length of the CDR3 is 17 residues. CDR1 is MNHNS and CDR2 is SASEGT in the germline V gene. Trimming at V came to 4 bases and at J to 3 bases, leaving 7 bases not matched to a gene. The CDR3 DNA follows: TGTGCCAGCAGTGTCGGGACAGGGGGCATGAACAATCAGCCCCAGCATTTT. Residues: CASSVGTGGMNNQPQHF.